This TCR beta chain was sequenced during a study of CD8 T cells in Susac syndrome. Study-wide findings and caveats: The authors acknowledged that their TCR sequencing and HLA analysis involved a relatively small number of individuals.

The CDR3 is 14 amino acids. Trimming removed 2 bases from V and 2 bases from J, with 10 bases in between. The germline V gene has CDR1 SGDLS and CDR2 YYNGEE. Turning to this clonotype: No antigen is known for it.

Random hexamers were used to reverse transcribe about 0.45 to 1 ug of RNA. An immunoSEQ multiplex PCR amplified TCR beta CDR3 over 54 Vbeta and 13 Jbeta. TCRdb itself ran the immunoSEQ multiplex PCR reads through MiXCR, one entry per CDR3 protein. The table includes under 550,000 distinct CDR3 sequences, approximately 85% detected once. Sequencing of TCR beta was performed on blood CD8+ and CD4+ T cells. Negative isolation yielded CD8+ and CD4+ T cells; FACS enriched TEMRA cells. Sequencing used CD8+ T cells from PBMCs. V gene TRBV9 combines with J gene TRBJ2-5, with D maybe TRBD2 (6 bases). The source is a human donor with multiple sclerosis. This CDR3 is CASSVGSWQETQYF. The CDR3 nucleotides read TGTGCCAGCAGCGTCGGGAGTTGGCAAGAGACCCAGTACTTC.